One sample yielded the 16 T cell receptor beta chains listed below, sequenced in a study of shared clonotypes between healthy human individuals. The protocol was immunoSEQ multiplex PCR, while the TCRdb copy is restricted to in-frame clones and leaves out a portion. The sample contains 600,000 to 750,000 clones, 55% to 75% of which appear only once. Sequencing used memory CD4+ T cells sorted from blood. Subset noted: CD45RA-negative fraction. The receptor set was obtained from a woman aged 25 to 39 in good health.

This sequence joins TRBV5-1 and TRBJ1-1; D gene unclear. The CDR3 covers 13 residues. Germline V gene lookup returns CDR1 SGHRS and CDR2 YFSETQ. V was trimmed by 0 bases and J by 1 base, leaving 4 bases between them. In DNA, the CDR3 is TGCGCCAGCAGCTTGGCCAAGAACACTGAAGCTTTCTTT. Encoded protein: CASSLAKNTEAFF.

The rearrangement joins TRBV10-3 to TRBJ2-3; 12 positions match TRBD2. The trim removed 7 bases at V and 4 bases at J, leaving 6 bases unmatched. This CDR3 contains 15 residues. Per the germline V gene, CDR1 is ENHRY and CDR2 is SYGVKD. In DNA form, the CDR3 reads TGTGCCATCACCCAGACTAGCGGGAGCCCAGATACGCAGTATTTT. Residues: CAITQTSGSPDTQYF.

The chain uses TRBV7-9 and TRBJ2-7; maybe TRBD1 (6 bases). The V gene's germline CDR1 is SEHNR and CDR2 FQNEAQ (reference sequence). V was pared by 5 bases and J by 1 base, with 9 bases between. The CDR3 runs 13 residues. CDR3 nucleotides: TGTGCCAGCAGCCACGGACAGTCCTACGAGCAGTACTTC. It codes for CASSHGQSYEQYF.

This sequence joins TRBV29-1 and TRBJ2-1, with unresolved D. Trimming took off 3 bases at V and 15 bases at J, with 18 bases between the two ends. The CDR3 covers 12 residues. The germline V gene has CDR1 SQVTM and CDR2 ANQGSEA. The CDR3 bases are TGCAGCGTTGATTACGGGCCTGCAATAGGGTTCTTC. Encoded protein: CSVDYGPAIGFF.

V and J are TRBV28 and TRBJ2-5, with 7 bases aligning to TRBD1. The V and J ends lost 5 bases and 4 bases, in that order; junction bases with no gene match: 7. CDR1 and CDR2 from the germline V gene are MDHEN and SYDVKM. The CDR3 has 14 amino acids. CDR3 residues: CASSSGQDGETQYF. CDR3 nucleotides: TGTGCCAGCAGTAGCGGACAGGACGGAGAGACCCAGTACTTC.

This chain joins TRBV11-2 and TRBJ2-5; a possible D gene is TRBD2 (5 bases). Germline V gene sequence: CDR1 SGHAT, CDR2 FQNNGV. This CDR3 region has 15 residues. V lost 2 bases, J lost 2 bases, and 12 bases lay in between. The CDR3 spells CASSLTGLYQETQYF. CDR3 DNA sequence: TGTGCCAGCAGCTTAACCGGACTCTATCAAGAGACCCAGTACTTC. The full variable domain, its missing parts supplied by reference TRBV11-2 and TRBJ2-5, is EAGVAQSPRYKIIEKRQSVAFWCNPISGHATLYWYQQILGQGPKLLIQFQNNGVVDDSQLPKDRFSAERLKGVDSTLKIQPAKLEDSAVYLCASSLTGLYQETQYFGPGTRLLVL.

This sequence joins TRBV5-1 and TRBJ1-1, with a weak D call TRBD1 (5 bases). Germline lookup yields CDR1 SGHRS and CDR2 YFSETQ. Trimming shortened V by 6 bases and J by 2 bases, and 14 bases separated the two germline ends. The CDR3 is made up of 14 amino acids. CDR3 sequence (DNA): TGCGCCAGCACCCTAGGGACCTTCAACACTGAAGCTTTCTTT. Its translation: CASTLGTFNTEAFF.

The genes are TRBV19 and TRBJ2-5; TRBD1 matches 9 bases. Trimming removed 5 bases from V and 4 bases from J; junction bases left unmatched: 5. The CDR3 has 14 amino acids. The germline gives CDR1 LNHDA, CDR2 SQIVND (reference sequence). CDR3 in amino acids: CASSATGGVETQYF. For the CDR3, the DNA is TGTGCCAGTAGTGCTACAGGGGGCGTAGAGACCCAGTACTTC.

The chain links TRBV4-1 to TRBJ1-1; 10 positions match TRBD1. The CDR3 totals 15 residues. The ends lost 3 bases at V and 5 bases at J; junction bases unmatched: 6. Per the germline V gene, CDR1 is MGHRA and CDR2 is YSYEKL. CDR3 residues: CASSQPRQGATEAFF. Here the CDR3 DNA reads TGCGCCAGCAGCCAGCCCCGACAGGGGGCGACTGAAGCTTTCTTT.

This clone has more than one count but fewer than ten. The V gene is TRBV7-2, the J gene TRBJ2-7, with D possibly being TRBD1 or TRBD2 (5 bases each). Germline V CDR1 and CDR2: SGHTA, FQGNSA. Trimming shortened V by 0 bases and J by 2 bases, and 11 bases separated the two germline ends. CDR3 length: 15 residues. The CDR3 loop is CASSLAGTGPYEQYF. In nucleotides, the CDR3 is TGTGCCAGCAGCTTAGCGGGGACGGGACCCTACGAGCAGTACTTC.

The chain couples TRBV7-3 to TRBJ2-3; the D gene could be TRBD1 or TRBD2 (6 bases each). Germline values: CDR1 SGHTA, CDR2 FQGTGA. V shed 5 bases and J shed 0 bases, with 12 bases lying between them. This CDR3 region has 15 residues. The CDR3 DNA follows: TGTGCCAGCAGCCCGAGGGGGGCAAGCACAGATACGCAGTATTTT. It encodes CASSPRGASTDTQYF.

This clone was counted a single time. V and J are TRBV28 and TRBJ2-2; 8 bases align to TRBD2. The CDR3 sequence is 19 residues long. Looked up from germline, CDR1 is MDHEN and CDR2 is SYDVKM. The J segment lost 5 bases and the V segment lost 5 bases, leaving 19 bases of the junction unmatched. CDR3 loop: CASSTTDFAGRASTGELFF. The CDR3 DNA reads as TGTGCCAGCAGTACCACCGACTTTGCCGGGAGGGCCTCAACCGGGGAGCTGTTTTTT.

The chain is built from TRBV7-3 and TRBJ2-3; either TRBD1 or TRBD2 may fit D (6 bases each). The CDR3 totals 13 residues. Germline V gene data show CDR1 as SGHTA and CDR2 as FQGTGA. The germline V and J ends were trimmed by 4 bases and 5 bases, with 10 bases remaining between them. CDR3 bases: TGTGCCAGCAGCTCGGGGGCAGGAGATACGCAGTATTTT. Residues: CASSSGAGDTQYF. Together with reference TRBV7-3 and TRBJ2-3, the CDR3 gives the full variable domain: GAGVSQTPSNKVTEKGKYVELRCDPISGHTALYWYRQSLGQGPEFLIYFQGTGAADDSGLPNDRFFAVRPEGSVSTLKIQRTERGDSAVYLCASSSGAGDTQYFGPGTRLTVL.

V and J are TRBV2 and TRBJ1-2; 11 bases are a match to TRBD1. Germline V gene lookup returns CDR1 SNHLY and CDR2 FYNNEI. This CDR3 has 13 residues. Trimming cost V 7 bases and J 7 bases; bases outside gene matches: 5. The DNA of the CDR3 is TGTGCCAGCACCCTGGACAGGGGGCCTGGCTACACCTTC. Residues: CASTLDRGPGYTF.

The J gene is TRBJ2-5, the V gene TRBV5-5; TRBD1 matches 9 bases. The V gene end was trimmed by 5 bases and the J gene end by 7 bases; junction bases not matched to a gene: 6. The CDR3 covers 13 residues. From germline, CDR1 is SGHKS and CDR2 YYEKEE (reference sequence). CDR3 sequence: CASRSGQGVTQYF. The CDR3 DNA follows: TGTGCCAGCAGGTCGGGACAGGGAGTGACCCAGTACTTC.

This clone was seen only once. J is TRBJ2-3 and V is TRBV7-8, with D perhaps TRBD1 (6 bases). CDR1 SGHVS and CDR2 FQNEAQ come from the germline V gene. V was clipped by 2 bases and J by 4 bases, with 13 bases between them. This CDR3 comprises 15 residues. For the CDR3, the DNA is TGTGCCAGCAGCTTAACCATCAGGGGTCCAGATACGCAGTATTTT. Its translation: CASSLTIRGPDTQYF.